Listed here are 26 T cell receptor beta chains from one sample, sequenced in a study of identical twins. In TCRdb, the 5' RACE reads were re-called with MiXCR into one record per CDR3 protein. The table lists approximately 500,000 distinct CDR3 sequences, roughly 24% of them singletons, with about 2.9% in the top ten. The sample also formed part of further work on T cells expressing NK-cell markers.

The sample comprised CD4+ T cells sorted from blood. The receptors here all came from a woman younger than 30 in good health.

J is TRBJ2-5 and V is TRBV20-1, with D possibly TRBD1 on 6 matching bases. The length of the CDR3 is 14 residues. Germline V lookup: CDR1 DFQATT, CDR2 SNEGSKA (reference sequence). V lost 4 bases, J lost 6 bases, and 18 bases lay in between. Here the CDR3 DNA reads TGCAGTGCTATCTCCCAGACAGGCACGAAGACCCAGTACTTC. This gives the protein CSAISQTGTKTQYF.

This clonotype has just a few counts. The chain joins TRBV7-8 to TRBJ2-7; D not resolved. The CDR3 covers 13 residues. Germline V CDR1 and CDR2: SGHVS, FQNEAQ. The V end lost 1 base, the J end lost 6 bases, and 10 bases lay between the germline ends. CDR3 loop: CASSLVGRAEQYF. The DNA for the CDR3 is TGTGCCAGCAGCTTAGTTGGACGGGCCGAGCAGTACTTC. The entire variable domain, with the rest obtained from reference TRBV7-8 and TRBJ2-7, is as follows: GAGVSQSPRYKVAKRGQDVALRCDPISGHVSLFWYQQALGQGPEFLTYFQNEAQLDKSGLPSDRFFAERPEGSVSTLKIQRTQQEDSAVYLCASSLVGRAEQYFGPGTRLTVT.

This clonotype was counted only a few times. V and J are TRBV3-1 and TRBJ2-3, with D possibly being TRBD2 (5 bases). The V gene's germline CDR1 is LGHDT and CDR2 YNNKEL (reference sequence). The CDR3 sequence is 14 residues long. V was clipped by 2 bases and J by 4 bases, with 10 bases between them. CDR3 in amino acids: CASSQLGLPDTQYF. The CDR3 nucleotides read TGTGCCAGCAGCCAACTTGGACTTCCAGATACGCAGTATTTT.

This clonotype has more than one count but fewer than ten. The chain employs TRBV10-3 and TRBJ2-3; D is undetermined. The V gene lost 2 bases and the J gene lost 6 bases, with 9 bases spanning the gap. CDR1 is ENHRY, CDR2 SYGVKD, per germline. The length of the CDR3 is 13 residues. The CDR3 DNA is TGTGCCATCAGTGAGAGCAGCCCCGATACGCAGTATTTT. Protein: CAISESSPDTQYF.

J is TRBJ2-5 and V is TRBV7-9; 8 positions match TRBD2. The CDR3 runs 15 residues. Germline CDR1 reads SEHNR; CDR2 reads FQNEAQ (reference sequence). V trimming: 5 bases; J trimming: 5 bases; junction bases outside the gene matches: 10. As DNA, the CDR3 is TGTGCCAGCAGCCCGCGGACTAGCTTCGGCGAGACCCAGTACTTC. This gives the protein CASSPRTSFGETQYF. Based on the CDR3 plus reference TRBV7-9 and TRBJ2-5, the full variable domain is DTGVSQNPRHKITKRGQNVTFRCDPISEHNRLYWYRQTLGQGPEFLTYFQNEAQLEKSRLLSDRFSAERPKGSFSTLEIQRTEQGDSAMYLCASSPRTSFGETQYFGPGTRLLVL.

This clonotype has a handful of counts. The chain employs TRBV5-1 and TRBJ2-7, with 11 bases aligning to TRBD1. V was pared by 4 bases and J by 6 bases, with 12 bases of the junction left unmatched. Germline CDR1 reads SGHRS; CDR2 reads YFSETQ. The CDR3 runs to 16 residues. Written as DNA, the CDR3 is TGCGCCAGCAGCGAAATTGGACAGGGGGCAGTCGGCGAGCAGTACTTC. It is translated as CASSEIGQGAVGEQYF.

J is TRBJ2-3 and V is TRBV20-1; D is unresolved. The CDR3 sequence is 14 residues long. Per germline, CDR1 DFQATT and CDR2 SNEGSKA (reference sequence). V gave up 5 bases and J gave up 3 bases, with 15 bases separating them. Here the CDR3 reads CSASHPTRTDTQYF. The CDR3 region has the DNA TGCAGTGCTTCGCATCCGACCAGAACAGATACGCAGTATTTT.

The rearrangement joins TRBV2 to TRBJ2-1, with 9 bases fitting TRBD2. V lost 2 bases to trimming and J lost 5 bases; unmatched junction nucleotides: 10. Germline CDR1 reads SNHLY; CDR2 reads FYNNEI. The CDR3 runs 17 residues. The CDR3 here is CASSEFGAGGVHNEQFF. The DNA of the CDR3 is TGTGCCAGCAGTGAATTTGGGGCGGGAGGGGTACACAATGAGCAGTTCTTC.

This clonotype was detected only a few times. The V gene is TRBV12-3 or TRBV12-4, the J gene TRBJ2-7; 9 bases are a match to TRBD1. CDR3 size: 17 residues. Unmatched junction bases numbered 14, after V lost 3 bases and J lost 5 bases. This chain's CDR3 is CASSFRATGTGRHEQYF. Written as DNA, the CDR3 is TGTGCCAGCAGTTTTCGGGCGACCGGGACAGGGAGACACGAGCAGTACTTC.

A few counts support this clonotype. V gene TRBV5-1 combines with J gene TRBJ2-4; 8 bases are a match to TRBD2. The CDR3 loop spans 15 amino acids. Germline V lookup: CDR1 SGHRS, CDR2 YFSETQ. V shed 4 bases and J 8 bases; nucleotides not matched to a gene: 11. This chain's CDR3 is CASSPEGLEGDIQYF. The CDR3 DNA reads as TGCGCCAGCAGCCCGGAGGGACTAGAGGGGGACATTCAGTACTTC.

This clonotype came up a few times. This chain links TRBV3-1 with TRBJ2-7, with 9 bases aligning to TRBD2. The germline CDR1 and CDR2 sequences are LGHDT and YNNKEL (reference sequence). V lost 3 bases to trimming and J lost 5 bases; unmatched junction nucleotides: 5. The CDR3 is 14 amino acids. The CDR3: CASSQIAGANEQYF. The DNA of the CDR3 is TGTGCCAGCAGCCAGATAGCGGGAGCGAACGAGCAGTACTTC.

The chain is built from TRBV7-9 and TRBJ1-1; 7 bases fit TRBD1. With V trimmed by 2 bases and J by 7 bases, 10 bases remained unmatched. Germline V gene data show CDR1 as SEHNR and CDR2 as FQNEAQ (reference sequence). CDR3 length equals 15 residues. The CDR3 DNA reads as TGTGCCAGCAGCTTACAGGAAGGGGGCCTATATGAAGCTTTCTTT. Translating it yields CASSLQEGGLYEAFF.

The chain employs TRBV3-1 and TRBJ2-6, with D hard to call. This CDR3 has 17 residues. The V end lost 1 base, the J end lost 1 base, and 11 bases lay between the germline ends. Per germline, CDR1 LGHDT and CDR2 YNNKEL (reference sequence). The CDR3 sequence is CASSQVHNSSGANVLTF. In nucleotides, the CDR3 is TGTGCCAGCAGCCAAGTACATAATTCATCTGGGGCCAACGTCCTGACTTTC.

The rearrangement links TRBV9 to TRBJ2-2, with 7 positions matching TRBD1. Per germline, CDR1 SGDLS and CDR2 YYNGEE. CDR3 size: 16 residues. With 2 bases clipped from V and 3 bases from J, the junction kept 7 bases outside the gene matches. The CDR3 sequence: CASSVSEGAYTGELFF. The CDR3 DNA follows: TGTGCCAGCAGCGTCTCCGAGGGGGCCTACACCGGGGAGCTGTTTTTT.

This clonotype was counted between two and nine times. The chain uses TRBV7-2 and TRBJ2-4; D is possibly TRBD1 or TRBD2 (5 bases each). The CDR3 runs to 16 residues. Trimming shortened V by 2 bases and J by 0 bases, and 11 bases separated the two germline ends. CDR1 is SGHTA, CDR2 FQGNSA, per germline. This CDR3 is CASSLRRDLAKNIQYF. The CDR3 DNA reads TGTGCCAGCAGCTTAAGAAGGGACCTAGCCAAAAACATTCAGTACTTC.

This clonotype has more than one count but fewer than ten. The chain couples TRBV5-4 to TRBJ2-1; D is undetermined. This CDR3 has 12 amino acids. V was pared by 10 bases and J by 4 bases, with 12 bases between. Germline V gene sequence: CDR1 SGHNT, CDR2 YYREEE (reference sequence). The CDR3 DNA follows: TGTGCCTCAAGTAACAGATACAATGAGCAGTTCTTC. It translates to CASSNRYNEQFF.

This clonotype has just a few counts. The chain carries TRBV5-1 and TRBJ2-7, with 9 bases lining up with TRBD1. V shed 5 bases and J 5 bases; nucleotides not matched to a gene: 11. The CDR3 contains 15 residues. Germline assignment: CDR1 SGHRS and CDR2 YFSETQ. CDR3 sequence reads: CASRMPGQGLDEQYF. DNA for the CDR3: TGCGCCAGCAGAATGCCGGGACAGGGATTGGACGAGCAGTACTTC.

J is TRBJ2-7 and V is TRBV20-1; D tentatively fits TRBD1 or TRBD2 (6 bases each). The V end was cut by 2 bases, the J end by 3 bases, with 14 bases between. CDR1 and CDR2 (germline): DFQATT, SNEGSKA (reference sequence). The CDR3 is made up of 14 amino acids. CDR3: CSARIGGQYYEQYF. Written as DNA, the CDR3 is TGCAGTGCTAGAATCGGGGGCCAATACTACGAGCAGTACTTC.

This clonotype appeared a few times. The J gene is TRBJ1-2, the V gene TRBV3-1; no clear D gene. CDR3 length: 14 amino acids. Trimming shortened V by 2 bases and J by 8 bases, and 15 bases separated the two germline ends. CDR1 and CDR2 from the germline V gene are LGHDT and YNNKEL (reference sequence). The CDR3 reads CASSQTAYLGGYTF. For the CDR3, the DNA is TGTGCCAGCAGCCAAACGGCCTATCTCGGGGGCTACACCTTC.

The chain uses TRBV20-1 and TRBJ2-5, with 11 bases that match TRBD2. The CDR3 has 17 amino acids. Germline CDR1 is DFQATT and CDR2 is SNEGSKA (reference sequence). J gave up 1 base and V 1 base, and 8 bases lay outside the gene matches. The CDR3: CSARGFSGGAIQETQYF. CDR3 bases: TGCAGTGCTAGAGGTTTTAGCGGGGGGGCAATCCAAGAGACCCAGTACTTC.

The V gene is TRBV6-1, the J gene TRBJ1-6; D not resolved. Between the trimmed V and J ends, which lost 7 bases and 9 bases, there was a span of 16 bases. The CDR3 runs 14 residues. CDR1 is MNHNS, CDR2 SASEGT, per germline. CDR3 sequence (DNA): TGTGCCAGCACCAGACACGGTGAGGGTTCACCCCTCCACTTT. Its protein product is CASTRHGEGSPLHF.

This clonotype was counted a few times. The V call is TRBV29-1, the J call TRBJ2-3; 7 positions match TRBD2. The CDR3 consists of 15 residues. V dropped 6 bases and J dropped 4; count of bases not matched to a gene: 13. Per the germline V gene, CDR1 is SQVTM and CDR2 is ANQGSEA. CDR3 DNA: TGCAGCGTGAAACTAGCGTTTGAAAGGCCAGATACGCAGTATTTT. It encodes CSVKLAFERPDTQYF.

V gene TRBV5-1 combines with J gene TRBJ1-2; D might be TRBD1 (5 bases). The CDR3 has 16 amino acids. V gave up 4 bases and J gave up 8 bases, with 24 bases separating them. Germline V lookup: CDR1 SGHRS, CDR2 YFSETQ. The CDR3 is CASSPQGTRGDPGYTF. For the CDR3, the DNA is TGCGCCAGCAGCCCCCAGGGTACCCGGGGCGATCCCGGCTACACCTTC.

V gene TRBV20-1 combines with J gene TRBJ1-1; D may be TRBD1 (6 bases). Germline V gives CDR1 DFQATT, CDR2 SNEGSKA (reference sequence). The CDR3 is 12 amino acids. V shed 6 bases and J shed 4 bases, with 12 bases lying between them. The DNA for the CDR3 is TGCAGTGCCTTACAGGGATTCACTGAAGCTTTCTTT. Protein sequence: CSALQGFTEAFF.

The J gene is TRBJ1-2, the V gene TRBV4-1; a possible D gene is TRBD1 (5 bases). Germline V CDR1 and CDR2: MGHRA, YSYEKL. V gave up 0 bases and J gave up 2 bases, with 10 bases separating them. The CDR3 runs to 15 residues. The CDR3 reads CASSQDPRQNYGYTF. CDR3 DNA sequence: TGCGCCAGCAGCCAAGATCCGAGACAGAACTATGGCTACACCTTC.

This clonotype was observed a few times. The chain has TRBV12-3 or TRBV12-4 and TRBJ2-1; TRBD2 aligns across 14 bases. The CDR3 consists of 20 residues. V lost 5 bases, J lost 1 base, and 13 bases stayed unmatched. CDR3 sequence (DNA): TGTGCCAGCAGTCTACTCCCGGGACTAGCGGGAGAAGGGTCCTACAATGAGCAGTTCTTC. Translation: CASSLLPGLAGEGSYNEQFF.